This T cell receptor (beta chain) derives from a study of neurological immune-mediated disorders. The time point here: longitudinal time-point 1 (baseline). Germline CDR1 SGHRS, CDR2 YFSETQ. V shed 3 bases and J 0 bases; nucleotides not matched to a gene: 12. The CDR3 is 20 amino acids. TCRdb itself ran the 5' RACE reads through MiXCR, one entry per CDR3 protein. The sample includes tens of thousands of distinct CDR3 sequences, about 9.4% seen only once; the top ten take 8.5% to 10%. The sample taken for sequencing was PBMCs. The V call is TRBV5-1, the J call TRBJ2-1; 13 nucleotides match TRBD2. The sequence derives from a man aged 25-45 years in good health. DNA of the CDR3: TGCGCCAGCAGCTCCGCATCACTAGCGGGAGGGCCCTTCTCCTACAATGAGCAGTTCTTC. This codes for CASSSASLAGGPFSYNEQFF.